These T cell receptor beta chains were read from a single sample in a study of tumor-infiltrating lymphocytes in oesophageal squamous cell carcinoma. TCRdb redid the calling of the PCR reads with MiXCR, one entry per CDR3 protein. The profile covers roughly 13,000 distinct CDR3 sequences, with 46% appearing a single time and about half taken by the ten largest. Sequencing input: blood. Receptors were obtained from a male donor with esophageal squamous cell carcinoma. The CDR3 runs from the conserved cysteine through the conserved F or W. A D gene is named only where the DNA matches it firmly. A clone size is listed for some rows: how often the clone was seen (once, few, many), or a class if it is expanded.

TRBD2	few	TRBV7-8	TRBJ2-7	CASSLARAGGRVLYEQYF	TGTGCCAGCAGCTTAGCGCGGGCTGGCGGGAGGGTCCTCTACGAGCAGTACTTC
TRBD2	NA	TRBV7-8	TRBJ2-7	CASRVAGVDEQYF	TGTGCCAGCAGGGTAGCGGGAGTAGACGAGCAGTACTTC
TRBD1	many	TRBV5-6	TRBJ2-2	CASSFDRGGNTGELFF	TGTGCCAGCAGTTTTGACAGGGGAGGGAACACCGGGGAGCTGTTTTTT
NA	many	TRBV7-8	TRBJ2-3	CASSSRAFARSTDTQYF	TGTGCCAGCAGCTCCCGGGCATTCGCGCGGTCCACAGATACGCAGTATTTT
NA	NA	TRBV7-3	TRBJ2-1	CASSLTVSSYNEQFF	TGTGCCAGCAGCTTAACTGTAAGCTCCTACAATGAGCAGTTCTTC
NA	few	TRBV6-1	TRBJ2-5	CASSPGMGKVALHF	TGTGCCAGCAGCCCGGGGATGGGAAAGGTGGCCCTCCACTTC
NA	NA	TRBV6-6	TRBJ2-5	CASSASWGPGETQYF	TGTGCCAGCAGTGCCTCCTGGGGCCCGGGGGAGACCCAGTACTTC
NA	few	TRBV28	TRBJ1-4	CASSLGESINEKLFF	TGTGCCAGCAGTTTAGGGGAGAGCATTAATGAAAAACTGTTTTTT
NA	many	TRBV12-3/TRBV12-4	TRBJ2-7	CASSLGSYEQYF	TGTGCCAGCAGTTTAGGTTCCTACGAGCAGTACTTC
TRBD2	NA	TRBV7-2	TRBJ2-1	CASSYFGGSGIYNEQFF	TGTGCCAGCAGCTATTTCGGCGGTAGCGGGATATACAATGAGCAGTTCTTC
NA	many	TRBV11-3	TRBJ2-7	CASSLVSAFHAYEQYF	TGTGCCAGCAGCTTAGTTAGCGCTTTTCACGCCTACGAGCAGTACTTC
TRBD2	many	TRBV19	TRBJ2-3	CASTWTSGSDTQYF	TGTGCCAGTACCTGGACTAGCGGGAGTGATACGCAGTATTTT
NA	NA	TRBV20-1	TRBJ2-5	CSARKETQYF	TGCAGTGCTAGGAAAGAGACCCAGTACTTC
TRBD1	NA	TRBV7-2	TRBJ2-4	CASSLLPYNRGEGKNIQYF	TGTGCCAGCAGCTTATTACCCTATAACAGGGGTGAGGGCAAAAACATTCAGTACTTC
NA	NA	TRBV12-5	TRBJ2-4	CASGWIPDTEQYF	TGTGCTAGTGGTTGGATCCCCGACACTGAGCAGTACTTC
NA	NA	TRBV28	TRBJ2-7	CASRVRGAPRKSSYEQYF	TGTGCCAGCAGAGTCCGGGGAGCCCCGCGGAAGAGCTCCTACGAGCAGTACTTC
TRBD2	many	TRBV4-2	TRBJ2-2	CASSQDRRGSGGGELFF	TGTGCCAGCAGCCAAGATAGGCGGGGGAGCGGTGGCGGGGAGCTGTTTTTT
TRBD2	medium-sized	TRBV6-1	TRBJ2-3	CASSLAGLSLGTDTQYF	TGTGCCAGCAGTTTAGCGGGACTTAGTCTTGGCACAGATACGCAGTATTTT
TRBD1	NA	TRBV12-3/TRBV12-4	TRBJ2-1	CASSPDRNEQFF	TGTGCCAGCAGTCCGGACAGGAATGAGCAGTTCTTC
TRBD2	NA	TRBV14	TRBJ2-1	CASSRLLAGGSEQFF	TGTGCCAGCAGCCGCCTTCTAGCGGGAGGTAGTGAGCAGTTCTTC
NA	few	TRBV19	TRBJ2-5	CASSMIHPLGRSQETQYF	TGTGCCAGTAGTATGATTCACCCGCTGGGACGGAGCCAAGAGACCCAGTACTTC
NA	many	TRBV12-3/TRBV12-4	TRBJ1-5	CASSFDGLSNQPQHF	TGTGCCAGCAGTTTCGATGGGTTAAGCAATCAGCCCCAGCATTTT
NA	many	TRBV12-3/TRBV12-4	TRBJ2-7	CASSLVNLDDEQYF	TGTGCCAGCAGTTTAGTGAATCTAGACGACGAGCAGTACTTC
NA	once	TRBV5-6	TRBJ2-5	CASSFYSQETQYF	TGTGCCAGCAGCTTCTACAGCCAAGAGACCCAGTACTTC
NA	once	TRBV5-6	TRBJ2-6	CASSLWGIRVYGYTFGF	NA
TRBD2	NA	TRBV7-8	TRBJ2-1	CASRSQREGQDNEQFF	TGTGCCAGCAGGAGCCAGCGGGAGGGCCAAGACAATGAGCAGTTCTTC
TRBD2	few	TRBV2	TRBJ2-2	CASSKSGRDTGELFF	TGTGCCAGCAGCAAAAGCGGGAGGGACACCGGGGAGCTGTTTTTT
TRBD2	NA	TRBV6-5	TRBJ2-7	CASSYTSGGPYEQYF	TGTGCCAGCAGTTACACTAGCGGGGGGCCCTACGAGCAGTACTTC
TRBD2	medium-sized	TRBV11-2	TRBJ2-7	CASSPQRGPYEQYF	TGTGCCAGCAGCCCCCAGCGGGGACCTTACGAGCAGTACTTC
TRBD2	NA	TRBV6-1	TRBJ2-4	CASRQTLAGSRNEQYF	TGTGCCAGCAGACAAACTCTAGCGGGAAGCCGCAATGAGCAGTACTTC
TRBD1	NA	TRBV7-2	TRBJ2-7	CASSSTGSPYEQYF	TGTGCCAGCAGCTCGACAGGGAGTCCCTACGAGCAGTACTTC
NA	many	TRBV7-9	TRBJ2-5	CASSYPDGTRDQYF	TGTGCCAGCAGCTACCCGGACGGGACGAGAGACCAGTACTTC
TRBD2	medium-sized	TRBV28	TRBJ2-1	CASSATSGLRDEQFF	TGTGCCAGCAGTGCCACTAGCGGACTTAGGGATGAGCAGTTCTTC
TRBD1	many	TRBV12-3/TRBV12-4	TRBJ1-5	CASSWTGGGNQPQHF	TGTGCCAGCAGCTGGACAGGGGGTGGCAATCAGCCCCAGCATTTT
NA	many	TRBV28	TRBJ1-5	CASSLPKGGNQPQHF	TGTGCCAGCAGTTTACCAAAGGGTGGCAATCAGCCCCAGCATTTT
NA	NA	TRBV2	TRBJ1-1	CASSEAGFGLAFF	TGTGCCAGCAGTGAAGCTGGCTTTGGGTTAGCTTTCTTT
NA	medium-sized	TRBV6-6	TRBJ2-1	CASSYSEGVYNEQFF	TGTGCCAGCAGTTACTCTGAGGGAGTCTACAATGAGCAGTTCTTC
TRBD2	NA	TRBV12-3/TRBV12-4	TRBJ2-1	CASSPFSGRDNEQFF	TGTGCCAGCAGTCCCTTTAGCGGGAGGGACAATGAGCAGTTCTTC
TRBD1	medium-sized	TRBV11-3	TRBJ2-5	CASSSPFGTAQETQYF	TGTGCCAGCAGCTCCCCCTTTGGGACAGCACAAGAGACCCAGTACTTC
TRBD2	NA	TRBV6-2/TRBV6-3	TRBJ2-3	CASGRTSGDTDTQYF	TGTGCCAGCGGTAGAACTAGCGGAGATACAGATACGCAGTATTTT
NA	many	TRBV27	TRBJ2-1	CASSQGGRAEQFF	TGTGCCAGCAGCCAAGGTGGCAGGGCCGAGCAGTTCTTC
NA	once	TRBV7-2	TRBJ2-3	CASSSGPTGSTDTQYF	TGTGCCAGCAGCTCCGGACCAACTGGAAGCACAGATACGCAGTATTTT
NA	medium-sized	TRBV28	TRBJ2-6	CASSYGSSGANVLTF	TGTGCCAGCAGTTATGGGAGCTCTGGGGCCAACGTCCTGACTTTC
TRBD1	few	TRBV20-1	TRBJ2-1	CSASGTGWSNEQFF	TGCAGTGCTTCCGGGACAGGGTGGTCCAATGAGCAGTTCTTC
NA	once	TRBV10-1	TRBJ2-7	CASSESRAGSYEQYF	TGCGCCAGCAGTGAGTCGAGGGCAGGGAGCTACGAGCAGTACTTC
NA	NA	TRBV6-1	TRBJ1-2	CASSFPQDSYGYTF	TGTGCCAGCAGCTTCCCCCAAGACTCCTATGGCTACACCTTC
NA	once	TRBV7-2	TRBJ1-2	CASSFRARSYGYTF	TGTGCCAGCAGCTTTCGGGCCCGCAGCTATGGCTACACCTTC
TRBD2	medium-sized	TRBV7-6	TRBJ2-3	CASSDGLAGGQDTQYF	TGTGCCAGCAGCGATGGACTAGCGGGAGGGCAAGATACGCAGTATTTT
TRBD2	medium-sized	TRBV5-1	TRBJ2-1	CASSPWGGVDNEQFF	TGCGCCAGCAGCCCCTGGGGGGGGGTGGACAATGAGCAGTTCTTC
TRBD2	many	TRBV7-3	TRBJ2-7	CASSPMGGVHEQYF	TGTGCCAGCAGCCCGATGGGGGGGGTCCACGAGCAGTACTTC
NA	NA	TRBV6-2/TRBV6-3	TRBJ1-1	CASSYDEGVGTEAFF	TGTGCCAGCAGTTATGATGAAGGGGTTGGTACTGAAGCTTTCTTT
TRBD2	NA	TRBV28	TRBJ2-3	CASSSTSGREADTQYF	TGTGCCAGCAGTTCGACTAGCGGGAGGGAGGCAGATACGCAGTATTTT
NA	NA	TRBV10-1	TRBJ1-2	CASYPAGGVYGYTF	TGCGCCAGCTATCCGGCGGGGGGGGTCTATGGCTACACCTTC
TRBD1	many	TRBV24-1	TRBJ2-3	CATSDDRGNTQYF	TGTGCCACCAGTGATGACAGGGGAAATACGCAGTATTTT
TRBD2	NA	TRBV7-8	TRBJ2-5	CASSLGPGLRGQETQYF	TGTGCCAGCAGCTTAGGACCCGGTTTGCGGGGGCAAGAGACCCAGTACTTC
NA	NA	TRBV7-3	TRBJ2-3	CASAQGYTQYF	TGTGCCAGCGCGCAGGGGTATACGCAGTATTTT
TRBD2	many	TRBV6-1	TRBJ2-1	CASALAGGDEQFF	TGTGCCAGCGCCCTAGCGGGAGGCGATGAGCAGTTCTTC
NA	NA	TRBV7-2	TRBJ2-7	CASSLDGGGRPYEQYF	TGTGCCAGCAGCTTAGATGGGGGCGGGAGACCCTACGAGCAGTACTTC
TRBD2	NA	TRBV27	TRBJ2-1	CASSLYLSSGRNEQFF	TGTGCCAGCAGTTTATATCTGTCTAGCGGACGCAATGAGCAGTTCTTC
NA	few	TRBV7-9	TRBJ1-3	CASTRDRSGNTIYF	TGTGCCAGCACCCGAGACAGGTCTGGAAACACCATATATTTT